A single sample gave rise to the 4 T cell receptor beta chains below, sequenced in a study of blood T cells in healthy people across ages. Sample-barcoded 5' priming and a J-beta primer mix drove a second PCR of 7 to 11 cycles. TCRdb reanalysed the 5' RACE reads using MiXCR and keeps one entry per CDR3 protein. The data contain around 800,000 distinct CDR3 sequences, roughly 50% of them singletons. The specimen sequenced was blood. All receptors come from an elderly man in good health.

This clonotype was counted a few times. CDR3 DNA: TGTGCCAGCAGCCAAGATATACTCGGACAAGGCGGGGTATCCTACGAGCAGTACTTC. Its protein is CASSQDILGQGGVSYEQYF. The rearrangement links TRBV4-2 to TRBJ2-7; D is possibly TRBD2 (6 bases). This CDR3 has 19 residues. Germline CDR1 is LGHNA and CDR2 is YNFKEQ. Trimming shortened V by 0 bases and J by 1 base, and 22 bases separated the two germline ends.

The chain recombines TRBV15 with TRBJ2-4; D possibly uses TRBD1 or TRBD2 (6 bases each). V lost 3 bases to trimming and J lost 0 bases, with 15 bases between them. The CDR3 sequence is 17 residues long. Germline CDR1 and CDR2: LNHNV and YYDKDF (reference sequence). The CDR3 region has the DNA TGTGCCACCAGCAGGGGGGGCGGAACCCTAGCCAAAAACATTCAGTACTTC. Translation gives CATSRGGGTLAKNIQYF.

The rearrangement joins TRBV12-3 or TRBV12-4 to TRBJ2-7; TRBD1 is a possible D gene (6 bases). V was shortened by 5 bases and J by 4 bases, with 21 bases between the two germline ends. The CDR3 runs to 16 residues. The CDR3 here is CASSLTGTWGGYEQYF. The CDR3 DNA sequence: TGTGCCAGCAGTCTAACCGGGACATGGGGTGGGTACGAGCAGTACTTC.

This clonotype was seen more than once but under ten times. Compared with germline, one end of the junction differs, possibly owing to a read error. The chain has TRBV3-1 and TRBJ2-1; 13 nucleotides match TRBD2. Germline lookup yields CDR1 LGHDT and CDR2 YNNKEL (reference sequence). CDR3 length: 18 amino acids. CDR3 coding DNA: TGTGCCAGTAGCCCCGCCGGGACTAGCGGGAAGACCCGCAATGAGCAGTTCTTC. It translates to CASSPAGTSGKTRNEQFF.